This T cell receptor (beta chain) originates from a study of blood T cell repertoires in COVID-19 (TCRdb year 2020). Background on the whole study: The collaborator samples originated in the United States, Italy and Spain and spanned the acute and convalescent phases of COVID-19. HLA class I and class II types, where available, came from metadata supplied by the sample provider rather than from assay-based typing. Sample metadata almost always included a de-identified subject ID, COVID-19 status, age in years and sex. The dataset comprised deeply sampled blood TCRbeta repertoires from subjects exposed to, actively infected with, or recovered from COVID-19. The material from the prospective study consisted of cDNA or gDNA derived from T cells, B-cell-depleted T cells, or PBMCs. A freely available public database, intended as a resource for researchers studying the immune response to SARS-CoV-2, is where the repertoires were released. The samples were drawn from two sources: the first 160 participants of the ongoing ImmuneRACE study, and 1,254 subjects contributed by 6 global collaborators. The paper's findings and limits, for the study overall: The quantity of clinical and demographic metadata differed by source and by participant and was supplied without curation.

As regards this clone: Its target antigen remains unknown. No much larger clonotype is one base removed from it; base qualities were not supplied.

TCRbeta CDR3 regions were amplified from genomic DNA using the immunoSEQ Assay, a bias-controlled multiplex PCR. As for the original processing: Nucleated cell counts per sample were estimated from amplification of reference gene primers within the assay. To quantify the absolute abundance of each unique TCRbeta CDR3 rearrangement, sequence reads were collapsed and filtered. Productive Simpson clonality was computed per sample as the square root of Simpson's diversity index over productive rearrangements. In TCRdb, the immuneACCESS table is reduced to in-frame sequences with V and J assigned. These tables do not hold every clone; where another copy was compared, an unresolved V gene accounts for under half, and the others remain unexplained. That table is the source of V, J and clone size, and D and trimming were worked out from the DNA. Across this sample there are 75,000 to 95,000 clones, with about 90% seen only once. Of the sample, 2.5% is held by the ten largest clones.

Whole blood was collected in K2EDTA tubes by collaborating institutions according to the institutions' own protocols. For TCRbeta analysis, collaborators shipped samples in one of three forms: frozen whole blood, isolated PBMCs, or DNA extracted from either of those sample types. Cut back by 5 bases and 6 bases, the V and J ends lie 20 bases apart. CDR1 and CDR2 are read off the germline V gene as MNHEY and SVGEGT. The CDR3 contains 15 residues, cysteine and phenylalanine counted. This entry keeps only the CDR3 DNA: 45 bases, framed from base 1. The sequencing input was peripheral blood. The receptor's source is a human donor in a cohort sampled during active COVID-19. The chain couples TRBV6-2 or TRBV6-3 to TRBJ2-7, and TRBD1 may be the D gene, going by 6 matching bases. This receptor has the CDR3 CASSGAQGPSSEQYF. The DNA sequence is TGTGCCAGCAGTGGGGCACAGGGTCCATCGTCCGAGCAGTACTTC.